The text below deals with one T cell receptor beta chain. Enrollment of patients from Seattle took place during active infection, with longitudinal follow-up. The sample is drawn from a study of blood T cell repertoires in COVID-19. Study as a whole: Italy, Spain and the United States were the sources of the convalescent and acute COVID-19 samples.

Original processing notes: Nucleated cell number was recorded as an estimate derived from reference gene primer amplification. Repertoires were generated with immunoSEQ multiplex PCR, while TCRdb's copy carries only in-frame clones and drops some. Clonal size and the V and J genes are those of that table, whereas D and trimming came from the DNA. The sample yields 60,000 to 85,000 clones, roughly nine tenths seen once. This CDR3 is 13 amino acids long. V lost 1 base, J lost 7 bases, and 8 bases lay in between. This TCR was sampled from a man between 40 and 49 years old with COVID-19, enrolled during active disease. The gene calls are TRBV12-3 or TRBV12-4 and TRBJ1-5; D is undetermined. The specimen sequenced was peripheral blood. CDR3 loop: CASSLGARQPQHF. DNA for the CDR3: TGTGCCAGCAGTTTAGGGGCAAGGCAGCCCCAGCATTTT.